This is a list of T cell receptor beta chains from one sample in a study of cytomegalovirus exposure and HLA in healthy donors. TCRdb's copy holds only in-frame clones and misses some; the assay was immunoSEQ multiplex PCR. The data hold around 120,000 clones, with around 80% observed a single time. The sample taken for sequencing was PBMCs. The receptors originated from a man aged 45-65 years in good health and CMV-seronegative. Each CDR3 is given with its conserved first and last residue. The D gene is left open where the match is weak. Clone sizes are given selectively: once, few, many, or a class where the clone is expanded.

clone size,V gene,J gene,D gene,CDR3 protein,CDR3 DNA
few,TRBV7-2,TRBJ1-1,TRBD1,CASSLGQGNTEAFF,TGTGCCAGCAGCTTAGGACAGGGGAACACTGAAGCTTTCTTT
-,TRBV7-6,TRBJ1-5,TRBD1,CASSSGTGSNQPQHF,TGTGCCAGCAGCTCAGGGACAGGGAGCAATCAGCCCCAGCATTTT
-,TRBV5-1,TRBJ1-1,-,CASSLWAGAEAFF,TGCGCCAGCAGCTTGTGGGCAGGGGCTGAAGCTTTCTTT
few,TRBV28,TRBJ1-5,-,CASGSGEGYSNQPQHF,TGTGCCAGCGGCTCAGGGGAAGGTTATAGCAATCAGCCCCAGCATTTT
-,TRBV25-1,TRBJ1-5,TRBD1,CASSETGQGNQPQHF,TGTGCCAGCAGTGAAACAGGACAGGGGAATCAGCCCCAGCATTTT
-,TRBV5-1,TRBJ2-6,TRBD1,CASSSDGTGGDGANVLTF,TGCGCCAGCAGCTCCGACGGGACAGGGGGCGATGGGGCCAACGTCCTGACTTTC
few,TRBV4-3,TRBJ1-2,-,CASSQDSQGLMGSGYTF,TGCGCCAGCAGCCAAGATTCGCAGGGCCTAATGGGGTCGGGCTACACCTTC
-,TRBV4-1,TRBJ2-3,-,CASSTDRGGDTQYF,TGCGCCAGCAGCACGGACAGAGGGGGAGATACGCAGTATTTT
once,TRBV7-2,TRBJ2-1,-,CASTLIAKGGEQFF,TGTGCCAGCACCTTGATAGCTAAAGGGGGTGAGCAGTTCTTC
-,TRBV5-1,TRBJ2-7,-,CASRTDTGAYEQYF,TGCGCCAGCAGAACCGACACGGGGGCCTACGAGCAGTACTTC
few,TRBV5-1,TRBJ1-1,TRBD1,CASSFGGGNTEAFF,TGCGCCAGCAGCTTCGGAGGGGGCAACACTGAAGCTTTCTTT
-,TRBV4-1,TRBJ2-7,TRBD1,CASSQVEGQGLDEQYF,TGCGCCAGCAGCCAAGTCGAGGGACAGGGGCTAGACGAGCAGTACTTC
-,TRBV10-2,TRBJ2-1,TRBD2,CASRASGPYNEQFF,TGCGCCAGCAGGGCTAGCGGACCCTACAATGAGCAGTTCTTC
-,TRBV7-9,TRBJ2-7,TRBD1,CASSPGQPYEQYF,TGTGCCAGCAGCCCGGGACAGCCCTACGAGCAGTACTTC
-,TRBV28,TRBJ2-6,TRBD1,CASMGGQGPSGANVLTF,TGTGCCAGCATGGGGGGACAGGGTCCTTCTGGGGCCAACGTCCTGACTTTC
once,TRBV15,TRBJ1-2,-,CATSRGGQGYGYTF,TGTGCCACCAGCAGGGGGGGTCAGGGCTATGGCTACACCTTC
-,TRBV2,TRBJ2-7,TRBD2,CASSELLAGDEQYF,TGTGCCAGCAGTGAACTACTAGCGGGCGACGAGCAGTACTTC